The source of this T cell receptor beta chain is a study of CXCR3-negative and CXCR3-positive naive CD8 T cells (dated by TCRdb to the late 2010s). Some background on the complete study: In total, 130 million to 150 million TRB reads were obtained, or roughly 1.5 +/- 0.3 million reads per library. The diversity and physicochemical repertoire analyses included fewer than twelve donors pooled from two independent experiments. Naive subsets from five or six donors and memory cells from 3 donors were included in the TRBV-TRBJ cluster analysis.

The listed sequencing device is NextSeq 550. The Human TCR Profiling Kit (MiLaboratory) was used to prepare UMI-labeled 5' RACE TRB cDNA libraries. cDNA synthesis used the entire amount of extracted RNA, and PCR amplification then used the entire amount of cDNA produced. Libraries were prepared in parallel with an identical number of PCR cycles. From the authors' description of their analysis: With a requirement of at least two reads per UMI, MIGEC and MiXCR extracted about 57,000 +/- 9,900 unique UMI-labeled TRB cDNA molecules per library. Each library averaged 40,000 +/- 10,000 functional in-frame TRB CDR3 nucleotide clonotypes without stop codons. Diversity metrics, including normalized Shannon-Wiener and Chao1, were computed in VDJtools after downsampling to 5000 UMI-labeled TRB molecules per sample. VDJtools computed clonotype-size-weighted physicochemical properties of the central five CDR3 residues: interaction energy, strength, volume and Kidera factor 4. Through TCRdb reprocessing, the reads give one entry per CDR3 protein sequence; DNA is omitted. The V and J calls here are based on TCRdb, not the publication. The table of this sample itemizes 150,000 or so distinct CDR3 sequences. Clones ranked in the top ten supply 0.45% to 0.55% of the sample.

Overall results and qualifications from the work: Repertoire diversity was comparably high in both naive subsets but much lower in memory CD8+ T cells. TRB CDR3s from CXCR3-positive naive cells showed higher hydrophobicity (lower Kidera factor 4), lower energy, and higher strength and volume indices than CXCR3-negative naive cells. CXCR3 expression partially decreased after cryopreservation, so most assays used freshly isolated PBMCs. Surface CD5, linked to self-reactivity in mice, was comparable between naive subsets; TCR interaction strength was therefore also inferred from TRB CDR3 physicochemical properties. Naive CXCR3-negative and CXCR3-positive cells from the same donor showed similar TRBV-TRBJ usage, whereas memory cells showed distinct patterns.

Points on this clonotype: Its antigen has not been determined.

The germline V gene provides CDR1 LGHNA and CDR2 YSLEER. The CDR3 goes from the cysteine to the phenylalanine over 16 residues. DNA is not on record. For each CD8+ T cell subset, flow sorting was done in triplicate, and 300,000 or so cells per subset went directly into RLT lysis buffer. Naive CD8+ T cells were defined stringently as CD45RO-CCR7+CD27+CD95- to exclude memory contaminants. Standard density gradient centrifugation was used to isolate peripheral blood mononuclear cells from buffy coats. Naive CXCR3-negative and CXCR3-positive CD8+ T cells were flow-sorted on a FACSAria III. An RNeasy Mini Kit was used to extract total RNA from the sorted cells.

The TCR comes from a human donor in good health. Some clones in this sample may be carry-over from other donors' samples. The receptor chain draws on TRBV4-3 and TRBJ1-1; no DNA is available, so the TRBD1 call from TCRdb remains unchecked. The specimen sequenced was naive CXCR3- CD8+ T cells from blood. This specimen's cell subset or site label, per the study, means: CD45RO-CCR7+CD27+CD95- naive CD8+ T cells lacking CXCR3 (TNR3-). The CDR3 sequence is CASSQDFGGLETEAFF.